Listed below are T cell receptor beta chains from one sample, sequenced in a study of T cells in tumors and immune-related adverse events. The protocol was immunoSEQ multiplex PCR, while the TCRdb copy is restricted to in-frame clones and leaves out a portion. Of roughly 20,000 clones detected, approximately 90% appear once; the ten largest clones hold around 1.3%. The sequenced sample was lymph node tissue, obtained from a patient treated with anti-PD-1 therapy. The receptor source for this set is a female donor with metastatic renal cell carcinoma. Both conserved end residues are part of each CDR3. D genes are given only for firm matches. Expanded clones are given a class, and other clones once, few, many or no size at all.

>TRBD1|TRBJ2-7|TRBV6-5|14|.
TGTGCCAGCAGTTGGGACAGGGAAGCCTACGAGCAGTACTTC
CASSWDREAYEQYF
>.|TRBJ2-1|TRBV12-5|15|.
TGTGCTAGTGGTCCTACACATCAAAGGGACAATGAGCAGTTCTTC
CASGPTHQRDNEQFF
>.|TRBJ2-1|TRBV10-3|14|.
TGTGCCATCTCAAGGTCCATAGACGTCGATGAGCAGTTCTTC
CAISRSIDVDEQFF
>.|TRBJ2-7|TRBV6-1|11|.
TGTGCCAGCAGTGAATTCGGGTTAGTGTACTTC
CASSEFGLVYF
>.|TRBJ2-6|TRBV4-3|20|.
TGCGCCAGCAGCCAAGATTGGAGACAGGACCTAATAGCTGGGGCCAACGTCCTGACTTTC
CASSQDWRQDLIAGANVLTF
>.|TRBJ2-5|TRBV27|13|.
TGTGCCAGCAGGGGAGAGTCAATGGGGACCCAGTACTTC
CASRGESMGTQYF
>TRBD1|TRBJ2-1|TRBV30|15|.
TGTGCCTGGAAATGGACAGGGTTGGGAGTGGATGAGCAGTTCTTC
CAWKWTGLGVDEQFF
>.|TRBJ1-2|TRBV30|12|once
TGTGCCTGGTGGGGAGGAAACTATGGCTACACCTTC
CAWWGGNYGYTF
>TRBD1|TRBJ1-5|TRBV19|15|.
TGTGCCAGTAGTATTTGGGACAGCGCCAATCAGCCCCAGCATTTT
CASSIWDSANQPQHF
>.|TRBJ1-1|TRBV18|13|.
TGTGCCAGCTCAGAAGGACAGAACACTGAAGCTTTCTTT
CASSEGQNTEAFF
>.|TRBJ2-7|TRBV2|14|.
TGTGCCAGCAGTGAGACTGAAGTCTCCTACGAGCAGTACTTC
CASSETEVSYEQYF
>.|TRBJ1-1|TRBV7-9|14|.
TGTGCCAGCAGCCCGTCGGGACAGAACACTGAAGCTTTCTTT
CASSPSGQNTEAFF
>.|TRBJ2-7|TRBV21-1|16|.
TGTGCCAGCAGCGCGGGACTAGCGGGAGGCTCCTACGAGCAGTACTTC
CASSAGLAGGSYEQYF
>.|TRBJ2-7|TRBV5-1|14|.
TGCGCCAGCAGCCCAAGCGGAACCTTCTACGAGCAGTACTTC
CASSPSGTFYEQYF
>.|TRBJ1-1|TRBV5-5|13|.
TGTGCCAGCAGCTGGACCCCGAACAGTGAAGCTTTCTTT
CASSWTPNSEAFF
>.|TRBJ1-2|TRBV4-2|14|.
TGTGCCAGCAGCACAAGCGGGACTGATTATGGCTACACCTTC
CASSTSGTDYGYTF
>.|TRBJ1-2|TRBV7-2|13|.
TGTGCCAGCAGCCCCGGCAGGGCCTATGGCTACACCTTC
CASSPGRAYGYTF
>.|TRBJ1-1|TRBV15|13|.
TGTGCCACCAGCAGAGATAGCGCGGATGAAGCTTTCTTT
CATSRDSADEAFF
>TRBD1|TRBJ1-1|TRBV19|15|.
TGTGCCAGTAGCCAACTGACAGGGTTGGACACTGAAGCTTTCTTT
CASSQLTGLDTEAFF
>.|TRBJ1-2|TRBV28|15|few
TGTGCCAGCAGTTCCCCCGGCGGGCCGAACTATGGCTACACCTTC
CASSSPGGPNYGYTF
>.|TRBJ2-7|TRBV7-5|14|.
TGTGTCAGAACCGGGAGACAGGACTCCTACGAGCAGTACTTC
CVRTGRQDSYEQYF
>TRBD2|TRBJ2-5|TRBV7-9|15|few
TGTGCCAGCAGCTTAGTCGGGGGGGCCAGGGAGACCCAGTACTTC
CASSLVGGARETQYF
>TRBD1|TRBJ1-1|TRBV28|13|.
TGTGCCAGCAGTCTACACAGGGGAACTGAAGCTTTCTTT
CASSLHRGTEAFF
>.|TRBJ1-1|TRBV18|17|.
TGTGCCAGCTCAACCCTCCGGGTGGGGACGGGCGGTGTAGAAGCTTTCTTT
CASSTLRVGTGGVEAFF
>.|TRBJ2-7|TRBV14|18|.
TGTGCCAGCCTGTGGGGTTTTCTTGGGGTCCAGAGATCCTACGAGCAGTACTTC
CASLWGFLGVQRSYEQYF
>.|TRBJ1-5|TRBV6-5|13|.
TGTGCCAGCAGTTACTCAAGGAATCAGCCCCAGCATTTT
CASSYSRNQPQHF
>.|TRBJ1-2|TRBV11-2|16|.
TGTGCCAGCAGCTACGCAGGGGCTGGGGATAACTATGGCTACACCTTC
CASSYAGAGDNYGYTF